This TCR beta chain was observed in a study of blood T cells in healthy people across ages. Study-level information: When template switching was applied, about one barcoded beta molecule was captured per two T cells.

V lost 6 bases and J lost 4, with 21 bases in between. This CDR3 spans 17 amino acids. Germline CDR1 SEHNR, CDR2 FQNEAQ (reference sequence). The use of a sample-barcoded 5' primer and a J-beta primer mix characterized a second PCR of about 6 to 12 cycles. MiXCR was run by TCRdb on the 5' RACE reads, yielding one entry per CDR3 protein. This sample has over 600,000 distinct CDR3 sequences; roughly 50% occur once, and the top ten carry about a quarter. The chain employs TRBV7-9 and TRBJ2-2, with a possible D match to TRBD1 (6 bases). This TCR was recovered from a man aged 40-49 years in good health. Sequenced: blood. DNA for the CDR3: TGTGCCAGCAGTTTGCCGAAACAGGGCTTAGGCACCGGGGAGCTGTTTTTT. This codes for CASSLPKQGLGTGELFF.